What follows are 20 T cell receptor beta chains derived from one specimen sequenced in a study of blood T cell repertoires in COVID-19. This table comes from immunoSEQ multiplex PCR, and its TCRdb copy is limited to in-frame clones, with some not included. Of about 270,000 clones listed, over 80% are singletons. The specimen was PBMCs or T cells enriched from blood (not recorded which). These receptor sequences come from a woman aged 25 to 39 with acute COVID-19.

This sequence joins TRBV24-1 and TRBJ2-2; D might be TRBD2 (6 bases). Trimming cost V 2 bases and J 4 bases, with 7 bases left between them. The CDR3 has 14 residues. Germline V gene lookup returns CDR1 KGHDR and CDR2 SFDVKD. The CDR3 reads CATSDSGSTGELFF. The CDR3 nucleotides are TGTGCCACCAGTGATTCCGGGAGCACCGGGGAGCTGTTTTTT.

The CDR3 region is CASSAGVSNEQFF. The CDR3 DNA follows: TGTGCCAGCAGCGCAGGGGTATCCAATGAGCAGTTCTTC. The V call is TRBV7-3, the J call TRBJ2-1; the D gene is possibly TRBD1 (6 bases). Germline CDR1 is SGHTA and CDR2 is FQGTGA. The V and J ends lost 5 bases and 6 bases respectively, with 11 bases between them. The CDR3 has 13 residues. Variable domain in full (rest from reference TRBV7-3 and TRBJ2-1): GAGVSQTPSNKVTEKGKYVELRCDPISGHTALYWYRQSLGQGPEFLIYFQGTGAADDSGLPNDRFFAVRPEGSVSTLKIQRTERGDSAVYLCASSAGVSNEQFFGPGTRLTVL.

The chain combines TRBV28 with TRBJ1-1; TRBD1 matches at 7 bases. V lost 6 bases and J lost 3; bases outside the gene matches: 10. CDR3 length: 15 residues. The germline V gene encodes CDR1 MDHEN and CDR2 SYDVKM. The CDR3 sequence: CASRSETGADTEAFF. As DNA, the CDR3 is TGTGCCAGCAGATCAGAAACAGGGGCGGACACTGAAGCTTTCTTT.

V gene TRBV11-2 combines with J gene TRBJ2-3; 10 bases fit TRBD2. Germline assignment: CDR1 SGHAT and CDR2 FQNNGV. V lost 5 bases, J lost 6 bases, and 14 bases stayed unmatched. This CDR3 spans 17 amino acids. The DNA for the CDR3 is TGTGCCAGCAGCCCCGCCGCTAGCGGGAGCTGGGGGGATACGCAGTATTTT. It yields the protein CASSPAASGSWGDTQYF. The full variable domain, rest sourced from reference TRBV11-2 and TRBJ2-3, is EAGVAQSPRYKIIEKRQSVAFWCNPISGHATLYWYQQILGQGPKLLIQFQNNGVVDDSQLPKDRFSAERLKGVDSTLKIQPAKLEDSAVYLCASSPAASGSWGDTQYFGPGTRLTVL.

The rearrangement joins TRBV27 to TRBJ2-7; TRBD1 matches 8 bases. V lost 4 bases to trimming and J lost 4 bases; unmatched junction nucleotides: 9. The germline V gene has CDR1 MNHEY and CDR2 SMNVEV (reference sequence). CDR3 length equals 15 residues. CDR3 amino acids: CASSSTGVSVYEQYF. The CDR3, as DNA: TGTGCCAGCAGTTCGACAGGGGTATCAGTATACGAGCAGTACTTC.

The chain recombines TRBV5-6 with TRBJ2-5; TRBD1 might be the D (5 bases). V was clipped by 1 base and J by 2 bases, with 6 bases between them. Germline values: CDR1 SGHDT, CDR2 YYEEEE. The CDR3 extends over 13 amino acids. The CDR3 coding sequence is TGTGCCAGCAGCTTGAGGGGACAAGAGACCCAGTACTTC. It is translated as CASSLRGQETQYF.

This chain connects TRBV28 to TRBJ2-1, with no clear D. V was shortened by 0 bases and J by 1 base, with 7 bases between the two germline ends. Germline values: CDR1 MDHEN, CDR2 SYDVKM. The CDR3 sequence is 15 residues long. The CDR3 here is CASSLWTGSYNEQFF. Here the CDR3 DNA reads TGTGCCAGCAGTTTATGGACTGGATCCTACAATGAGCAGTTCTTC.

The V gene is TRBV27, the J gene TRBJ2-7, with 10 bases that match TRBD2. This CDR3 has 15 amino acids. Germline V lookup: CDR1 MNHEY, CDR2 SMNVEV (reference sequence). The J segment lost 4 bases and the V segment lost 2 bases, leaving 5 bases of the junction unmatched. CDR3: CASSLLAGVEYEQYF. The CDR3 DNA sequence: TGTGCCAGCAGTTTACTAGCGGGAGTTGAGTACGAGCAGTACTTC.

This chain uses TRBV4-2 with TRBJ2-1; 11 bases agree with TRBD2. CDR1 LGHNA and CDR2 YNFKEQ come from the germline V gene. The CDR3 is 15 residues long. The ends lost 1 base at V and 8 bases at J; junction bases unmatched: 4. The CDR3 protein is CASSQVLAGDDEQFF. CDR3 in DNA: TGTGCCAGCAGCCAAGTACTAGCGGGAGACGATGAGCAGTTCTTC.

The chain carries TRBV7-9 and TRBJ2-1; the match to TRBD2 covers 7 bases. Per the germline V gene, CDR1 is SEHNR and CDR2 is FQNEAQ (reference sequence). This CDR3 has 17 amino acids. V shed 5 bases, J shed 7 bases, and the junction held 17 bases outside the gene matches. The CDR3 loop reads CASSPLRGGRGQNEQFF. DNA for the CDR3: TGTGCCAGCAGCCCCCTGAGGGGCGGGAGAGGTCAAAATGAGCAGTTCTTC.

The chain uses TRBV5-1 and TRBJ1-4; 8 bases are a match to TRBD1. The CDR3 runs 16 residues. Trimming cost V 3 bases and J 4 bases; bases outside gene matches: 8. Germline assignment: CDR1 SGHRS and CDR2 YFSETQ. This CDR3 is CASSSQGAQGNEKLFF. CDR3 sequence (DNA): TGCGCCAGCAGCTCGCAGGGGGCGCAGGGTAATGAAAAACTGTTTTTT.

The chain carries TRBV5-1 and TRBJ2-2; 12 bases line up with TRBD2. Germline V CDR1 and CDR2: SGHRS, YFSETQ. After removal of 4 bases from V and 1 base from J, the junction contained 5 bases not matched to a gene. The CDR3 totals 17 residues. CDR3 DNA sequence: TGCGCCAGCAGCCCTCTACTAGCGGGAGGGAACACCGGGGAGCTGTTTTTT. This codes for CASSPLLAGGNTGELFF.

The V gene is TRBV6-2 or TRBV6-3, the J gene TRBJ1-3; 7 bases are a match to TRBD1. This CDR3 spans 14 amino acids. Germline CDR1 reads MNHEY; CDR2 reads SVGEGT. The V segment lost 5 bases and the J segment 4 bases; nucleotides outside the gene matches: 5. CDR3 sequence: CASSTRGSGNTIYF. The DNA of the CDR3 is TGTGCCAGCAGTACCAGGGGGTCCGGAAACACCATATATTTT.

The gene calls are TRBV28 and TRBJ1-5; 9 nucleotides align to TRBD1. The CDR3 is made up of 14 amino acids. V lost 8 bases, J lost 4 bases, and 6 bases stayed unmatched. Germline assignment: CDR1 MDHEN and CDR2 SYDVKM. CDR3 DNA: TGTGCCAGCTTGACCGGGACAGGGAATCAGCCCCAGCATTTT. Amino acids: CASLTGTGNQPQHF.

The chain is built from TRBV24-1 and TRBJ2-1; TRBD2 matches at 7 bases. This CDR3 spans 14 amino acids. After removal of 5 bases from V and 12 bases from J, the junction contained 12 bases not matched to a gene. Per germline, CDR1 KGHDR and CDR2 SFDVKD. The chain's CDR3 is CATSGLADHGGQFF. The DNA of the CDR3 is TGTGCCACCAGTGGGCTAGCGGACCATGGGGGGCAGTTCTTC.

The V and J genes are TRBV6-2 or TRBV6-3 and TRBJ2-3; the match to TRBD2 covers 7 bases. The CDR3 sequence is 21 residues long. With 2 bases clipped from V and 0 bases from J, the junction kept 20 bases outside the gene matches. CDR1 and CDR2 (germline): MNHEY, SVGEGT. CDR3 loop: CASSYPSSGPGVLSSTDTQYF. The CDR3 nucleotides read TGTGCCAGCAGTTACCCGTCTAGCGGACCCGGGGTACTTTCTAGCACAGATACGCAGTATTTT.

The rearrangement uses TRBV7-6 and TRBJ2-2; D not resolved. Germline V gene data show CDR1 as SGHVS and CDR2 as FNYEAQ. Trimming took off 1 base at V and 4 bases at J, with 10 bases between the two ends. The CDR3 has 15 amino acids. The CDR3 protein is CASSLVAQFTGELFF. CDR3 in DNA: TGTGCCAGCAGCTTAGTTGCCCAGTTCACCGGGGAGCTGTTTTTT.

The chain links TRBV6-5 to TRBJ1-1; no clear D. V lost 5 bases, J lost 4 bases, and 17 bases lay in between. The CDR3 is 15 residues long. Looked up from germline, CDR1 is MNHEY and CDR2 is SVGAGI. The CDR3 spells CASSPSFLDTTEAFF. The CDR3 DNA sequence: TGTGCCAGCAGTCCGAGCTTCCTAGATACCACTGAAGCTTTCTTT.

The rearrangement joins TRBV7-6 to TRBJ2-3; 11 bases agree with TRBD2. V lost 2 bases and J lost 2; bases outside the gene matches: 6. The CDR3 loop spans 17 amino acids. Germline loops: CDR1 SGHVS, CDR2 FNYEAQ. This CDR3 reads CASSLSLTSGVTDTQYF. CDR3 nucleotide sequence: TGTGCCAGCAGCTTATCTCTGACTAGCGGGGTCACAGATACGCAGTATTTT.

The chain is built from TRBV27 and TRBJ1-6, with TRBD1 identical over 8 bases. V shed 4 bases, J shed 7 bases, and the junction held 6 bases outside the gene matches. CDR3 size: 15 residues. Germline loops: CDR1 MNHEY, CDR2 SMNVEV (reference sequence). CDR3 sequence (DNA): TGTGCCAGCAGTTCCCCGACAGGGGACAATTCACCCCTCCACTTT. Residues: CASSSPTGDNSPLHF.